This record concerns one TCR beta chain sequence. The antigen this receptor binds is unknown. Base qualities were left out, and no much larger clone turns up one base away. The CDR3 runs 13 residues from the cysteine to the phenylalanine. Only CDR3 DNA is held: 39 bases, read in frame from base 1. CDR1 and CDR2, looked up from the germline V gene, are MNHEY and SVGAGI. A distance of 11 bases separates the germline ends of V and J, which lose 6 bases and 2 bases respectively. Patients with a history of autoimmune disease or receiving systemic immunosuppression were excluded from the trial. In every dose cohort, peripheral blood was drawn for TCR sequencing at baseline, cycle 4 day 1, and cycle 7 day 1. Samples came from an open-label, multicenter, first-in-human phase I dose-escalation trial of ivuxolimab. Adults with locally advanced or metastatic melanoma, renal cell, hepatocellular, or head and neck squamous cell carcinoma were enrolled in the trial. CD4+ and CD8+ T cells were sorted separately from peripheral blood before TCR sequencing.

This specimen comes from a study of OX40 agonist ivuxolimab in advanced cancers. At the level of the whole study: Ivuxolimab was a fully human IgG2 agonistic monoclonal antibody targeting the costimulatory receptor OX40 (CD134). Partial responses were achieved by three dose-escalation patients, of whom one had hepatocellular carcinoma and two had cutaneous melanoma. Of the approximately 54 dose-escalation patients, hepatocellular carcinoma was present in about 20, melanoma in roughly 15, renal cell carcinoma in 9 and head and neck cancer in 9. Intravenous ivuxolimab was administered to patients every 2 weeks at six dose levels: 0.01, 0.1, 0.3, 1.5, 3 and 10 mg/kg. Prior anti-PD-1, anti-PD-L1 or anti-CTLA-4 therapy was permitted, and checkpoint inhibitors had been received by under 50% of dose-escalation patients. In the dose-escalation cohort, nearly 85% of patients were male, and the mean age was 60 years with a range of roughly 20 to 80. The point of sequencing TCRbeta in the periphery was to test whether ivuxolimab changed TCR sequence diversity and drove clonal T-cell expansion. The paper covers the monotherapy dose-escalation part of the phase I ivuxolimab trial, which included N ≈ 50 patients. Broad study findings and their caveats: At doses from 0.1 to 3.0 mg/kg, clonal expansion was seen in both CD4+ and CD8+ blood T cells between baseline and week 6. In the 0.1-3.0 mg/kg groups, partial responders were among the patients with the lowest normalized peripheral clonal expansion, particularly in CD8+ T cells. On average, CD8+ T cells showed more expanded clones than CD4+ T cells after ivuxolimab. The antigen specificity of the peripheral T cells that underwent clonal expansion was not determined. Low levels of normalized T-cell clonal expansion were also seen in some patients who did not respond.

Genomic DNA was extracted from sorted cells for sequencing of the TCRbeta CDR3 region. The immunoSEQ Assay was used for sequencing of TCRbeta CDR3 regions. TCRdb's version of the immuneACCESS table is confined to in-frame rearrangements and falls short of the full clone set. An unresolved V gene accounts for under half of the shortfall where checked; the remainder is of unknown origin. The sample profile shows tens of thousands of clones; around four fifths of them were found once. The ten largest clones represent 12% of the sample. The TCR sequence derives from an adult with an advanced solid tumor such as melanoma, head and neck, liver or kidney cancer. The sequenced sample was CD4+ or CD8+ T cells sorted from blood, obtained in a trial of the OX40 agonist ivuxolimab. The chain couples TRBV6-5 to TRBJ2-7; matching of 6 bases hints at TRBD2 as the D gene. The CDR3 region reads CASSRGAPYEQYF. The nucleotide sequence is given as TGTGCCAGCAGCCGCGGGGCGCCCTACGAGCAGTACTTC.